Listed below are T cell receptor beta chains from one sample, sequenced in a study of T-cell memory formation after mild COVID-19. In TCRdb, the 5' RACE reads were re-called with MiXCR into one record per CDR3 protein. The sample holds about 180,000 distinct CDR3 sequences, roughly 17% seen once. Material for sequencing was PBMCs or a T cell subset sorted from them (not recorded which). The receptors shown here come from an adult woman who had mild COVID-19 (a few samples of this study predate the infection). Cell type and time point are not known. The CDR3 runs from the conserved cysteine through the conserved F or W. The order of the fields is V gene, clone size, D gene, J gene, CDR3 protein, CDR3 DNA. D genes are given only for firm matches. Clone size appears in some rows only: once, few, many, or a class for an expanded clone.

V gene: TRBV6-2/TRBV6-3; clone size: -; D gene: TRBD2; J gene: TRBJ2-1; CDR3 protein: CASSYLLAASSYNEQFF; CDR3 DNA: TGTGCCAGCAGTTACCTGCTAGCGGCTAGCTCCTACAATGAGCAGTTCTTC
V gene: TRBV29-1; clone size: few; D gene: TRBD2; J gene: TRBJ2-3; CDR3 protein: CSGTSGRRADTQYF; CDR3 DNA: TGCAGCGGAACTAGCGGCCGTCGTGCAGATACGCAGTATTTT
V gene: TRBV27; clone size: -; D gene: TRBD1; J gene: TRBJ1-6; CDR3 protein: CASSLSGQGNSPLHF; CDR3 DNA: TGTGCCAGCAGTTTATCGGGACAGGGGAATTCACCCCTCCACTTT
V gene: TRBV12-3/TRBV12-4; clone size: few; D gene: TRBD2; J gene: TRBJ2-1; CDR3 protein: CASSARTRSYNEQFF; CDR3 DNA: TGTGCCAGCTCCGCCCGGACTAGATCCTACAATGAGCAGTTCTTC
V gene: TRBV5-1; clone size: few; D gene: -; J gene: TRBJ2-2; CDR3 protein: CASSLLVRRELFF; CDR3 DNA: TGCGCCAGCAGCTTATTGGTCCGAAGAGAGCTGTTTTTT
V gene: TRBV15; clone size: -; D gene: -; J gene: TRBJ2-2; CDR3 protein: CAIQRSKRKANTGELFF; CDR3 DNA: TGTGCCATTCAGAGAAGCAAACGCAAAGCGAACACCGGGGAGCTGTTTTTT
V gene: TRBV29-1; clone size: -; D gene: TRBD1; J gene: TRBJ1-5; CDR3 protein: CSAGQGRQPQHF; CDR3 DNA: TGCAGCGCAGGACAGGGGCGACAGCCCCAGCATTTT
V gene: TRBV20-1; clone size: few; D gene: TRBD2; J gene: TRBJ2-5; CDR3 protein: CSAPGLAGAGVQETQYF; CDR3 DNA: TGCAGTGCCCCGGGACTAGCGGGGGCCGGGGTTCAAGAGACCCAGTACTTC
V gene: TRBV7-9; clone size: few; D gene: -; J gene: TRBJ1-1; CDR3 protein: CASNSMNTEAFF; CDR3 DNA: TGTGCCAGTAATTCAATGAACACTGAAGCTTTCTTT
V gene: TRBV20-1; clone size: -; D gene: TRBD2; J gene: TRBJ2-1; CDR3 protein: CSARDRAGGKNEQFF; CDR3 DNA: TGCAGTGCTAGAGATAGGGCGGGAGGGAAGAATGAGCAGTTCTTC
V gene: TRBV5-6; clone size: -; D gene: TRBD1; J gene: TRBJ1-5; CDR3 protein: CASSSAGTGSNQPQHF; CDR3 DNA: TGTGCCAGCAGCTCCGCCGGGACAGGGAGCAATCAGCCCCAGCATTTT
V gene: TRBV6-6; clone size: few; D gene: TRBD1; J gene: TRBJ2-1; CDR3 protein: CASSAGTGDNEQFF; CDR3 DNA: TGTGCCAGCAGTGCCGGGACAGGGGACAATGAGCAGTTCTTC
V gene: TRBV6-5; clone size: few; D gene: -; J gene: TRBJ2-7; CDR3 protein: CASSETGSRLHRGYEQYF; CDR3 DNA: TGTGCCAGCAGCGAAACCGGGAGCCGCCTCCATAGAGGGTACGAGCAGTACTTC
V gene: TRBV6-1; clone size: -; D gene: -; J gene: TRBJ2-6; CDR3 protein: CASSGQSHSGANVLTF; CDR3 DNA: TGTGCCAGCAGTGGACAGTCCCACTCTGGGGCCAACGTCCTGACTTTC
V gene: TRBV20-1; clone size: -; D gene: TRBD1; J gene: TRBJ1-1; CDR3 protein: CSAITGGSTEAFF; CDR3 DNA: TGCAGTGCCATTACAGGGGGAAGCACTGAAGCTTTCTTT
V gene: TRBV7-2; clone size: -; D gene: TRBD2; J gene: TRBJ2-5; CDR3 protein: CASSPGLAGGGTQYF; CDR3 DNA: TGTGCCAGCAGCCCGGGACTAGCGGGAGGGGGGACCCAGTACTTC
V gene: TRBV30; clone size: -; D gene: TRBD2; J gene: TRBJ2-4; CDR3 protein: CAWATAGGPGIQYF; CDR3 DNA: TGTGCCTGGGCGACAGCGGGAGGGCCGGGCATTCAGTACTTC
V gene: TRBV4-2; clone size: -; D gene: TRBD2; J gene: TRBJ2-3; CDR3 protein: CASSRTRSSTDTQYF; CDR3 DNA: TGTGCCAGCAGCCGGACTAGGTCGAGCACAGATACGCAGTATTTT
V gene: TRBV20-1; clone size: few; D gene: TRBD2; J gene: TRBJ2-5; CDR3 protein: CSASVWRGAQETQYF; CDR3 DNA: TGCAGTGCTAGCGTTTGGCGGGGGGCGCAAGAGACCCAGTACTTC
V gene: TRBV11-3; clone size: -; D gene: TRBD1; J gene: TRBJ2-7; CDR3 protein: CASSQTGQENF; CDR3 DNA: TGTGCCAGCAGCCAGACGGGACAGGAGAACTTC
V gene: TRBV24-1; clone size: -; D gene: TRBD2; J gene: TRBJ2-3; CDR3 protein: CATSDPTSGAITQYF; CDR3 DNA: TGTGCCACCAGTGATCCGACTAGCGGGGCGATTACGCAGTATTTT
V gene: TRBV5-1; clone size: few; D gene: TRBD1; J gene: TRBJ2-1; CDR3 protein: CASSQIPGQGNEQFF; CDR3 DNA: TGCGCCAGCAGCCAAATTCCGGGACAGGGCAATGAGCAGTTCTTC
V gene: TRBV7-9; clone size: -; D gene: -; J gene: TRBJ2-5; CDR3 protein: CASSFRDLSRGTQYF; CDR3 DNA: TGTGCCAGCAGCTTCCGGGACTTGTCGAGGGGGACCCAGTACTTC
V gene: TRBV5-1; clone size: few; D gene: -; J gene: TRBJ2-7; CDR3 protein: CASSLQGSPSYEQYF; CDR3 DNA: TGCGCCAGCAGTTTACAGGGATCACCTTCTTACGAGCAGTACTTC
V gene: TRBV7-3; clone size: -; D gene: -; J gene: TRBJ1-1; CDR3 protein: CASSLGVGTEAFF; CDR3 DNA: TGTGCCAGCAGCTTGGGGGTAGGGACTGAAGCTTTCTTT
V gene: TRBV7-8; clone size: few; D gene: -; J gene: TRBJ2-1; CDR3 protein: CASSTGLADYNEQFF; CDR3 DNA: TGTGCCAGCAGCACCGGCCTGGCAGACTACAATGAGCAGTTCTTC
V gene: TRBV12-3/TRBV12-4; clone size: -; D gene: -; J gene: TRBJ2-1; CDR3 protein: CASSFFEGRNEQFF; CDR3 DNA: TGTGCCAGCAGTTTCTTTGAGGGCAGGAATGAGCAGTTCTTC
V gene: TRBV6-5; clone size: few; D gene: -; J gene: TRBJ2-6; CDR3 protein: CASNLISGANVLTF; CDR3 DNA: TGTGCCAGCAACCTTATTTCTGGGGCCAACGTCCTGACTTTC
V gene: TRBV6-5; clone size: few; D gene: -; J gene: TRBJ2-7; CDR3 protein: CASSLRLGGEQYF; CDR3 DNA: TGTGCCAGCAGCCTAAGACTAGGCGGCGAGCAGTACTTC
V gene: TRBV7-8; clone size: many; D gene: -; J gene: TRBJ1-5; CDR3 protein: CASSLARTAYQPQHF; CDR3 DNA: TGTGCCAGCAGCTTAGCTCGGACAGCCTATCAGCCCCAGCATTTT
V gene: TRBV5-5; clone size: few; D gene: -; J gene: TRBJ1-1; CDR3 protein: CASSLTGFEAFF; CDR3 DNA: TGTGCCAGCAGCCTCACCGGGTTTGAAGCTTTCTTT
V gene: TRBV5-1; clone size: -; D gene: -; J gene: TRBJ2-1; CDR3 protein: CASRLDRPYNEQFF; CDR3 DNA: TGCGCCAGCAGATTGGACAGACCATACAATGAGCAGTTCTTC
V gene: TRBV7-9; clone size: few; D gene: TRBD1; J gene: TRBJ1-1; CDR3 protein: CASSGLGTAGLNTEAFF; CDR3 DNA: TGTGCCAGCAGCGGCCTTGGGACAGCGGGATTGAACACTGAAGCTTTCTTT
V gene: TRBV20-1; clone size: -; D gene: -; J gene: TRBJ1-2; CDR3 protein: CSARDGRVFAF; CDR3 DNA: TGCAGTGCTAGAGATGGAAGGGTTTTCGCCTTC
V gene: TRBV12-3/TRBV12-4; clone size: few; D gene: TRBD1; J gene: TRBJ1-1; CDR3 protein: CASSLVQGPNTEAFF; CDR3 DNA: TGTGCCAGCAGTTTAGTACAGGGGCCAAACACTGAAGCTTTCTTT
V gene: TRBV9; clone size: few; D gene: -; J gene: TRBJ2-2; CDR3 protein: CASSVVGGELFF; CDR3 DNA: TGTGCCAGCAGCGTAGTGGGCGGGGAGCTGTTTTTT
V gene: TRBV20-1; clone size: -; D gene: -; J gene: TRBJ1-1; CDR3 protein: CSARGPLAEAFF; CDR3 DNA: TGCAGTGCTAGGGGACCCCTAGCCGAAGCTTTCTTT
V gene: TRBV12-3/TRBV12-4; clone size: -; D gene: -; J gene: TRBJ2-1; CDR3 protein: CASSPLPNEQFF; CDR3 DNA: TGTGCCAGCAGTCCCTTACCCAATGAGCAGTTCTTC
V gene: TRBV12-3/TRBV12-4; clone size: -; D gene: -; J gene: TRBJ2-2; CDR3 protein: CASGETGNTGELFF; CDR3 DNA: TGTGCCAGCGGAGAGACAGGGAACACCGGGGAGCTGTTTTTT
V gene: TRBV12-3/TRBV12-4; clone size: -; D gene: -; J gene: TRBJ2-1; CDR3 protein: CASSRPTISGPYNEQFF; CDR3 DNA: TGTGCCAGCAGTAGACCGACTATTAGCGGCCCATACAATGAGCAGTTCTTC
V gene: TRBV9; clone size: few; D gene: TRBD2; J gene: TRBJ2-1; CDR3 protein: CASSPRGDGAYNEQFF; CDR3 DNA: TGTGCCAGCAGCCCTCGGGGGGACGGGGCTTACAATGAGCAGTTCTTC
V gene: TRBV7-8; clone size: -; D gene: TRBD1; J gene: TRBJ2-3; CDR3 protein: CASSTDREGADTQYF; CDR3 DNA: TGTGCCAGCAGCACAGACAGGGAAGGAGCAGATACGCAGTATTTT